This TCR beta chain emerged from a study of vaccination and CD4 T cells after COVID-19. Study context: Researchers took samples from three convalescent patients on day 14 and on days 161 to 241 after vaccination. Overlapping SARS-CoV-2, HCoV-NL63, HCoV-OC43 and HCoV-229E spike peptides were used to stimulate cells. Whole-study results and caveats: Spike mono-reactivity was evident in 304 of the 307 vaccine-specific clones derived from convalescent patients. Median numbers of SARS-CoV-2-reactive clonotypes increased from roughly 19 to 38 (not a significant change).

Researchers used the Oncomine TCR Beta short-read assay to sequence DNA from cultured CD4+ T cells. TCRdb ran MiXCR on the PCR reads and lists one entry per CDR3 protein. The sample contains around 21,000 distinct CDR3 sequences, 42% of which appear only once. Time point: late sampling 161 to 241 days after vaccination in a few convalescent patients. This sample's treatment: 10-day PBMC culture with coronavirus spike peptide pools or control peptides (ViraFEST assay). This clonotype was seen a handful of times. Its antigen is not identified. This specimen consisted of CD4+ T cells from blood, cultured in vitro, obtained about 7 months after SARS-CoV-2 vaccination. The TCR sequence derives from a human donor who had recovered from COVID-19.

CDR3: CASSLRQGGNSPLHF. In nucleotides, the CDR3 is TGTGCCAGCAGCTTACGACAGGGAGGAAATTCACCCCTCCACTTT. The chain is built from TRBV7-2 and TRBJ1-6, with 7 bases aligning to TRBD1. This CDR3 comprises 15 residues. Trimming removed 2 bases from V and 7 bases from J; junction bases left unmatched: 5. Germline V gene sequence: CDR1 SGHTA, CDR2 FQGNSA.